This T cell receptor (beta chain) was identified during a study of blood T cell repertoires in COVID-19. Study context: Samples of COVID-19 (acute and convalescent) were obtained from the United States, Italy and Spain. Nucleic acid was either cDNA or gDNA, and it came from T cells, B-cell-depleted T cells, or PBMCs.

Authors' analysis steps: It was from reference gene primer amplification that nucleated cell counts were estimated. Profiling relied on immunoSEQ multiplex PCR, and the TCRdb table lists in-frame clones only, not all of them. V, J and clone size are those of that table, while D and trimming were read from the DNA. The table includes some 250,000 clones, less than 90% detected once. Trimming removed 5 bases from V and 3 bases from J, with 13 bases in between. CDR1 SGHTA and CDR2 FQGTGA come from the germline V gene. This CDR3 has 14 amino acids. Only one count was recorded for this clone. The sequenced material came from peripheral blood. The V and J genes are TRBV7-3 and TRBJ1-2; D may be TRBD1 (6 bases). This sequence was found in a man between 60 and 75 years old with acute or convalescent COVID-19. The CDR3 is CASSMGAGDYGYTF. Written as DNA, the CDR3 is TGTGCCAGCAGCATGGGGGCGGGGGACTATGGCTACACCTTC.